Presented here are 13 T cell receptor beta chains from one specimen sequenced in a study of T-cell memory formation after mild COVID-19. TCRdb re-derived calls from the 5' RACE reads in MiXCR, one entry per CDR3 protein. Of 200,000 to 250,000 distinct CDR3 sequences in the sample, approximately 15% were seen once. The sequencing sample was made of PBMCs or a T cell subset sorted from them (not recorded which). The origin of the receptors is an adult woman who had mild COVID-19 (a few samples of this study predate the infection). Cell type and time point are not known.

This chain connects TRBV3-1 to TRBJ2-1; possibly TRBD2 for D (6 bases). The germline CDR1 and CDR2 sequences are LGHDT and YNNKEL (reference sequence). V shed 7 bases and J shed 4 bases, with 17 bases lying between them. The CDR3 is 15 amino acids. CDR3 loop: CASKKASVEYNEQFF. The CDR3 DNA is TGTGCCAGCAAAAAGGCTAGCGTAGAATACAATGAGCAGTTCTTC.

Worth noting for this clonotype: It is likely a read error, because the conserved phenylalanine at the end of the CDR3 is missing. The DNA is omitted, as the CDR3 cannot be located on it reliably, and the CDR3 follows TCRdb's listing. This chain's CDR3 is CSARGGGTAEV. The chain has TRBV20-1 and TRBJ1-2; no check of the table's D call, TRBD1, against the DNA was made. In germline, CDR1 is DFQATT, CDR2 SNEGSKA (reference sequence). The CDR3 is 11 residues long, ends included.

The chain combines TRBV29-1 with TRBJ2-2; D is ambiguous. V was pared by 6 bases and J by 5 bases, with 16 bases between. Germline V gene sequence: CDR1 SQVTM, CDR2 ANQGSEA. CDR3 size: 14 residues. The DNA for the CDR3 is TGCAGCGTCGCCTATGGGTTTCTGACCGGGGAGCTGTTTTTT. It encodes CSVAYGFLTGELFF.

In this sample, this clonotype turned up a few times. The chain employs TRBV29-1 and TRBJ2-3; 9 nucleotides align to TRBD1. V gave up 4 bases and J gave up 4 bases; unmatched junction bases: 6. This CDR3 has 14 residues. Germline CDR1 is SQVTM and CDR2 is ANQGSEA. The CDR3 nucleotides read TGCAGCGTTGGCGGACAGGGGTTCGCAGATACGCAGTATTTT. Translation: CSVGGQGFADTQYF.

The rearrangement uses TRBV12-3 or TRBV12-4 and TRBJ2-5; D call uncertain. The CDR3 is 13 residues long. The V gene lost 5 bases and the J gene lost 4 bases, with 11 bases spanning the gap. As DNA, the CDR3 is TGTGCCAGCAGTCCCTTATCAGGAGAGACCCAGTACTTC. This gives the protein CASSPLSGETQYF.

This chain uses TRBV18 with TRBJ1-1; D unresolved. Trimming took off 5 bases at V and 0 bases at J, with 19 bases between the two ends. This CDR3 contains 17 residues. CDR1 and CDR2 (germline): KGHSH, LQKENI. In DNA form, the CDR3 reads TGTGCCAGCTCATCGAGGAGGACGGGATCCATGAACACTGAAGCTTTCTTT. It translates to CASSSRRTGSMNTEAFF. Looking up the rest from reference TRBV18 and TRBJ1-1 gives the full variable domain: NAGVMQNPRHLVRRRGQEARLRCSPMKGHSHVYWYRQLPEEGLKFMVYLQKENIIDESGMPKERFSAEFPKEGPSILRIQQVVRGDSAAYFCASSSRRTGSMNTEAFFGQGTRLTVV.

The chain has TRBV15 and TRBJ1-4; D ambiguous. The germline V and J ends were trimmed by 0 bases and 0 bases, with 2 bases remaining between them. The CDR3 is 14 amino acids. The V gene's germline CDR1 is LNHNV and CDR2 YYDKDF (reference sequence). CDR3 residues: CATSRETTNEKLFF. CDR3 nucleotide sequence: TGTGCCACCAGCAGAGAAACAACTAATGAAAAACTGTTTTTT.

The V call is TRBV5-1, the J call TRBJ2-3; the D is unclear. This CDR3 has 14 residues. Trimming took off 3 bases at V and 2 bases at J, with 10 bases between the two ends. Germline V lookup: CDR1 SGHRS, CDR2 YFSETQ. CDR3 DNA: TGCGCCAGCAGCTCCCAGACCCTCACAGATACGCAGTATTTT. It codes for CASSSQTLTDTQYF.

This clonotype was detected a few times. In nucleotides, the CDR3 is TGTGCCAGTGCCGTTACAGGATCCACCACTGAAGCTTTCTTT. Translated: CASAVTGSTTEAFF. This chain uses TRBV19 with TRBJ1-1; tentatively, D is TRBD1 (5 bases). The CDR3 runs 14 residues. The V and J ends lost 8 bases and 4 bases respectively, with 17 bases between them. Germline-derived CDR1 and CDR2 are LNHDA and SQIVND (reference sequence).

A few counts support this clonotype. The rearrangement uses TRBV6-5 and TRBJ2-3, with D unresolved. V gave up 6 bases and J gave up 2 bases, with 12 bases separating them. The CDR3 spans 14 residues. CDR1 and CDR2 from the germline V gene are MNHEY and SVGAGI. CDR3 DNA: TGTGCCAGCAGCTCGGACGGATTCACAGATACGCAGTATTTT. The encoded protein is CASSSDGFTDTQYF.

The chain's CDR3 is CASSPNSLAGVETQYF. The CDR3 DNA reads TGTGCCAGCAGCCCGAACTCACTAGCGGGGGTAGAGACCCAGTACTTC. This chain uses TRBV7-3 with TRBJ2-5; 11 positions agree with TRBD2. Per the germline V gene, CDR1 is SGHTA and CDR2 is FQGTGA. This CDR3 is 16 amino acids long. V was pared by 5 bases and J by 4 bases, with 9 bases of the junction left unmatched.

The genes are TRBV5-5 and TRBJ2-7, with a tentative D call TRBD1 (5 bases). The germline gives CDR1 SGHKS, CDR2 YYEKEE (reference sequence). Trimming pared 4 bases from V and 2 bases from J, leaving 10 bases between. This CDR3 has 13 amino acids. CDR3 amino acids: CASSPRAPYEQYF. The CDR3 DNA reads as TGTGCCAGCAGCCCCAGGGCGCCCTACGAGCAGTACTTC.

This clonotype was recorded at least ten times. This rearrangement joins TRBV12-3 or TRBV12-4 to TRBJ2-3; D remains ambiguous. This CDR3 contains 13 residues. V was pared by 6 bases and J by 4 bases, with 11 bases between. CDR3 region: CASSQRGADTQYF. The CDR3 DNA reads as TGTGCCAGCAGCCAACGTGGGGCAGATACGCAGTATTTT.